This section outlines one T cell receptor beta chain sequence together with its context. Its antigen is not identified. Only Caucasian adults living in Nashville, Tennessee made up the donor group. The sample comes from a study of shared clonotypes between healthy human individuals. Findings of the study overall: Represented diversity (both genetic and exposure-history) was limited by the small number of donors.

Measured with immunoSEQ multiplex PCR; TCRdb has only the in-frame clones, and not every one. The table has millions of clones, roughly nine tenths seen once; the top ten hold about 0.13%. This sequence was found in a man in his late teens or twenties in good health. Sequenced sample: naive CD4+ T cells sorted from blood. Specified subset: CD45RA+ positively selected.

DNA of the CDR3: TGTGCCAGCAGTCCGGGACTTAACTATGGCTACACCTTC. This sequence encodes CASSPGLNYGYTF. The J gene is TRBJ1-2, the V gene TRBV25-1; D may be TRBD1 (5 bases). This CDR3 region has 13 residues. The germline V gene encodes CDR1 MGHDK and CDR2 SYGVNS. Trimming shortened V by 5 bases and J by 1 base, and 8 bases separated the two germline ends.